Shown below are 20 T cell receptor beta chains from a single sample sequenced in a study of PD-1 blockade in classical Hodgkin lymphoma. Profiling relied on immunoSEQ multiplex PCR, and the TCRdb table lists in-frame clones only, not all of them. The profile shows 12,000 to 15,000 clones, around 80% of them singletons. All patients experienced relapse after autologous stem cell transplantation, and brentuximab vedotin exposure was variable. This specimen was peripheral blood mononuclear cells (PBMCs), taken before the second cycle of nivolumab. These receptors all come from a human donor with classical Hodgkin lymphoma.

The chain recombines TRBV5-8 with TRBJ2-5; D not certain. The germline V gene has CDR1 SGHTS and CDR2 YDEGEE. This CDR3 is 13 amino acids long. Trimming took off 2 bases at V and 1 base at J, with 6 bases between the two ends. The CDR3 loop reads CASSFDIQETQYF. CDR3 sequence (DNA): TGTGCCAGCAGCTTCGACATCCAAGAGACCCAGTACTTC.

The CDR3 here is CASRRTGSYEQYF. In DNA form, the CDR3 reads TGTGCCAGCCGCCGGACAGGCTCCTACGAGCAGTACTTC. The chain has TRBV28 and TRBJ2-7; the match to TRBD1 covers 7 bases. Trimming took 8 bases from V and 0 from J; bases not matched to a gene: 4. Germline CDR1 MDHEN, CDR2 SYDVKM. The CDR3 is 13 residues long.

The sample holds one count of this clone. The genes are TRBV2 and TRBJ1-2; TRBD1 matches at 7 bases. Germline CDR1 and CDR2: SNHLY and FYNNEI. V dropped 6 bases and J dropped 4; count of bases not matched to a gene: 5. The CDR3 has 13 amino acids. The CDR3 reads CASSEGQSYGYTF. The CDR3 DNA reads TGTGCCAGCAGCGAGGGACAGTCCTATGGCTACACCTTC.

This clone showed up just once. The chain joins TRBV10-2 to TRBJ2-1; D is uncertain. The germline V and J ends were trimmed by 6 bases and 0 bases, with 12 bases remaining between them. The CDR3 is 15 residues long. The V gene's germline CDR1 is WSHSY and CDR2 SAAADI. The CDR3 sequence is CASRRLRSSYNEQFF. In nucleotides, the CDR3 is TGCGCCAGCAGGAGGCTGCGGAGCTCCTACAATGAGCAGTTCTTC.

The chain carries TRBV7-9 and TRBJ2-2; TRBD1 matches 7 bases. The V and J ends lost 6 bases and 1 base, in that order; junction bases with no gene match: 2. This CDR3 contains 14 residues. Per the germline V gene, CDR1 is SEHNR and CDR2 is FQNEAQ (reference sequence). CDR3 protein: CASRGDRNTGELFF. CDR3 bases: TGTGCCAGCAGGGGGGACAGGAACACCGGGGAGCTGTTTTTT. Filled out from reference TRBV7-9 and TRBJ2-2, the complete variable domain reads DTGVSQNPRHKITKRGQNVTFRCDPISEHNRLYWYRQTLGQGPEFLTYFQNEAQLEKSRLLSDRFSAERPKGSFSTLEIQRTEQGDSAMYLCASRGDRNTGELFFGEGSRLTVL.

Only a few counts were recorded for this clone. Other nucleotide sequences in the sample specify the same CDR3. V is TRBV28 and J is TRBJ1-4; D remains unclear. V was pared by 6 bases and J by 5 bases, with 7 bases between. The CDR3 loop spans 12 amino acids. The germline gives CDR1 MDHEN, CDR2 SYDVKM. This CDR3 reads CASRFGNEKLFF. In nucleotides, the CDR3 is TGTGCCAGCAGATTCGGGAATGAAAAACTGTTTTTT.

In its sample, this clone was seen once. The chain employs TRBV21-1 and TRBJ2-5. TRBV21-1 is classified as a pseudogene. CDR3 length: 12 residues. The CDR3 DNA follows: TGTGCCAGCAGCAAGTACCAAGAGACCCAGTACTTC. This codes for CASSKYQETQYF.

Only one count was recorded for this clone. A read error may account for a junction end that differs from germline. The chain recombines TRBV10-1 with TRBJ1-5, with TRBD1 matching over 7 bases. Per germline, CDR1 WNHNN and CDR2 SYGVQD (reference sequence). This CDR3 comprises 13 residues. The CDR3 DNA reads as TGCGCCAGCAGTCAGTCAGGGGGTCAGCCCCAGCATTTT. It yields the protein CASSQSGGQPQHF.

The rearrangement uses TRBV4-2 and TRBJ1-1; 10 positions match TRBD1. The CDR3 is 15 residues long. V was pared by 2 bases and J by 4 bases, with 4 bases of the junction left unmatched. CDR1 and CDR2 from the germline V gene are LGHNA and YNFKEQ. In nucleotides, the CDR3 is TGTGCCAGCAGCCAACTGGGACAGGGGAGCACTGAAGCTTTCTTT. This encodes CASSQLGQGSTEAFF.

This clone was seen just once. This chain links TRBV19 with TRBJ2-3; 9 positions match TRBD1. The germline CDR1 and CDR2 sequences are LNHDA and SQIVND (reference sequence). The CDR3 spans 14 residues. Trimming at V came to 3 bases and at J to 7 bases, leaving 5 bases not matched to a gene. The CDR3, as DNA: TGTGCCAGTAGTATCGGCGGGACAGGGAATACGCAGTATTTT. Translation: CASSIGGTGNTQYF.

This clone was seen a single time. CDR3 region: CASSLGAEKTQYF. The CDR3, as DNA: TGTGCCAGCAGTTTAGGGGCAGAGAAGACCCAGTACTTC. This sequence joins TRBV27 and TRBJ2-5, with D maybe TRBD1 (5 bases). Germline loops: CDR1 MNHEY, CDR2 SMNVEV (reference sequence). Trimming removed 2 bases from V and 6 bases from J, with 10 bases in between. The CDR3 runs to 13 residues.

This rearrangement joins TRBV4-1 to TRBJ1-5; 7 nucleotides align to TRBD1. Germline-derived CDR1 and CDR2 are MGHRA and YSYEKL. V trimming: 0 bases; J trimming: 6 bases; junction bases outside the gene matches: 11. The CDR3 extends over 17 amino acids. CDR3 sequence (DNA): TGCGCCAGCAGCCAAGATCTAATGGTGAGACAGGGTCAGCCCCAGCATTTT. Amino acids: CASSQDLMVRQGQPQHF.

CDR3 amino acids: CASSVSRDRAGYQPQHF. The CDR3 DNA reads TGTGCCAGCAGCGTCAGCCGGGACAGGGCAGGCTATCAGCCCCAGCATTTT. This rearrangement joins TRBV5-8 to TRBJ1-5; 9 positions agree with TRBD1. Germline V CDR1 and CDR2: SGHTS, YDEGEE. CDR3 length: 17 amino acids. V was clipped by 4 bases and J by 5 bases; unmatched bases: 13.

The chain employs TRBV10-3 and TRBJ2-2; 7 bases are a match to TRBD1. V lost 4 bases, J lost 6 bases, and 5 bases stayed unmatched. The CDR3 totals 14 residues. Per the germline V gene, CDR1 is ENHRY and CDR2 is SYGVKD. In DNA, the CDR3 is TGTGCCATCAGTGGACAGGGACAACCCGGGGAGCTGTTTTTT. Translated: CAISGQGQPGELFF.

This clone has a single count. The rearrangement joins TRBV10-3 to TRBJ2-7, with a weak D call TRBD1 (5 bases). The germline V gene has CDR1 ENHRY and CDR2 SYGVKD. This CDR3 region has 15 residues. The germline V and J ends were trimmed by 3 bases and 2 bases, with 14 bases remaining between them. This chain's CDR3 is CAISDSGAAAYEQYF. The CDR3 DNA sequence: TGTGCCATCAGTGACTCTGGGGCGGCGGCCTACGAGCAGTACTTC.

The rearrangement joins TRBV9 to TRBJ1-6, with no clear D. CDR1 SGDLS and CDR2 YYNGEE come from the germline V gene. The V gene lost 1 base and the J gene lost 9 bases, with 2 bases spanning the gap. This CDR3 has 11 residues. DNA of the CDR3: TGTGCCAGCAGCGTAATTTCACCCCTCCACTTT. Its protein is CASSVISPLHF.

The chain combines TRBV7-2 with TRBJ1-5, with D unclear. Deletions cut 2 bases from V and 0 bases from J, with 11 bases between. This CDR3 comprises 16 residues. Germline V gene data show CDR1 as SGHTA and CDR2 as FQGNSA. The DNA of the CDR3 is TGTGCCAGCAGCTTATCTGGATTCCATAGCAATCAGCCCCAGCATTTT. This gives the protein CASSLSGFHSNQPQHF.

The chain uses TRBV4-1 and TRBJ2-5; D is uncertain. The V gene lost 0 bases and the J gene lost 5 bases, with 10 bases spanning the gap. The CDR3 has 14 amino acids. Germline V gene data show CDR1 as MGHRA and CDR2 as YSYEKL. Written as DNA, the CDR3 is TGCGCCAGCAGCCAAGATATGGGTAAGGAGACCCAGTACTTC. This encodes CASSQDMGKETQYF.

The chain employs TRBV5-6 and TRBJ1-2, with D unresolved. V lost 2 bases to trimming and J lost 5 bases, with 4 bases between them. The CDR3 consists of 11 residues. From germline, CDR1 is SGHDT and CDR2 YYEEEE. Here the CDR3 DNA reads TGTGCCAGCAGCTTTGGGTATGGCTACACCTTC. Its translation is CASSFGYGYTF.

This clone has only a few counts. The chain links TRBV19 to TRBJ1-2; the D is unclear. V shed 4 bases and J shed 6 bases, with 12 bases lying between them. The CDR3 loop spans 13 amino acids. CDR1 and CDR2 from the germline V gene are LNHDA and SQIVND (reference sequence). DNA of the CDR3: TGTGCCAGTAGTAGTTGGTCGTGGGATGGCTACACCTTC. Amino acid sequence: CASSSWSWDGYTF.